The entry that follows covers one T cell receptor beta chain sequence. The CDR3 runs to 14 residues. Germline V CDR1 and CDR2: MNHEY, SVGAGI. V was trimmed by 7 bases and J by 7 bases, leaving 18 bases between them. This sample stems from a study of blood T cell repertoires in COVID-19. Study background: T cells, B-cell-depleted T cells, or PBMCs provided the cDNA or gDNA that served as material.

TCRdb's table, derived via immunoSEQ multiplex PCR, lists solely in-frame clones and lacks some. The sample consists of some 8,000 clones, approximately 80% of them appearing once. Sequenced input: peripheral blood. The receptor's source is a human donor in a cohort sampled during active COVID-19. The rearrangement joins TRBV6-5 to TRBJ2-3, with D possibly matching TRBD2 (5 bases). CDR3 residues: CASTIGPGINTQYF. CDR3 nucleotides: TGTGCCAGCACCATCGGGCCCGGGATTAATACGCAGTATTTT.